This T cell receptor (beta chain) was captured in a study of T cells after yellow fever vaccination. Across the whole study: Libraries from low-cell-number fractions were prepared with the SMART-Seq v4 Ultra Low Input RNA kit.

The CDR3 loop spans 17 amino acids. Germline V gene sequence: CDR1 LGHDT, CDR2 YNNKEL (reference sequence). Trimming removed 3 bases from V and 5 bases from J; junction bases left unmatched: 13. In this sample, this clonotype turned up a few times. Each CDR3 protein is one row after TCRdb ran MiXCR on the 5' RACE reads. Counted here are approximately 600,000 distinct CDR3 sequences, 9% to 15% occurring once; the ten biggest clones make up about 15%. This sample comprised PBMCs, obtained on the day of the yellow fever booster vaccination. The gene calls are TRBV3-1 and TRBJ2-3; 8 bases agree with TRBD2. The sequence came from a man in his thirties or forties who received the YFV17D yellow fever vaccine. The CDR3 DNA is TGTGCCAGCAGCCAGGCGGGGCGGCGGGAGGTAGGAGATACGCAGTATTTT. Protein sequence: CASSQAGRREVGDTQYF.